This T cell receptor beta chain was sequenced in a study of blood T cells in healthy people across ages. Study-wide results and caveats: Diversity figures based on one million T cells were deemed too low.

The CDR3 length is 16 residues. V dropped 6 bases and J dropped 2; count of bases not matched to a gene: 9. CDR1 is SGHRS and CDR2 is YFSETQ in the germline V gene. This clonotype appeared a few times. Its antigen is as yet unknown. The use of a sample-barcoded 5' primer and a J-beta primer mix characterized a second PCR of roughly 6 to 11 cycles. MiXCR was run by TCRdb on the 5' RACE reads, yielding one entry per CDR3 protein. The sample contains 1.8 million or so distinct CDR3 sequences, about 39% of which appear only once. This chain joins TRBV5-1 and TRBJ2-3; TRBD1 matches 10 bases. The source is a human donor in good health. The sequencing input was blood. CDR3 sequence (DNA): TGCGCCAGCACATCCGGGACAGGGGCTGACACAGATACGCAGTATTTT. Translated: CASTSGTGADTDTQYF.